The 18 T cell receptor beta chains below all came from one sample that was sequenced in a study of T cells in Graves' hyperthyroidism and ophthalmopathy. Researchers took RNA transcripts and amplified the TCR beta CDR3 regions from them. HTBI primers were the set used in a first-round RT-PCR of the TCR CDR3. TCRdb recomputed calls from the multiplex PCR reads with MiXCR, one row per CDR3 protein. The repertoire has approximately 740,000 distinct CDR3 sequences, 11% to 15% of them found once; the top ten carry 9.5% to 13%. The sequenced material came from blood. Receptors originate from a woman in her late teens or twenties with Graves' hyperthyroidism.

This clonotype was recorded at least ten times. CDR3 nucleotides: TGTGCCAGCAGCCAAGTGGGGCAGGTGGGGTATGGCTACACCTTC. Amino acid sequence: CASSQVGQVGYGYTF. J is TRBJ1-2 and V is TRBV3-1, with a weak D call TRBD1 (5 bases). Trimming pared 1 base from V and 5 bases from J, leaving 14 bases between. Germline loops: CDR1 LGHDT, CDR2 YNNKEL (reference sequence). The CDR3 sequence is 15 residues long.

In its sample, this clonotype was seen many times. This chain uses TRBV20-1 with TRBJ1-3; D is unclear. Trimming removed 6 bases from V and 1 base from J, with 10 bases in between. CDR1 is DFQATT and CDR2 is SNEGSKA in the germline V gene (reference sequence). The CDR3 has 13 residues. CDR3 amino acids: CSASVGSGNTIYF. CDR3 coding DNA: TGCAGTGCATCTGTGGGGTCTGGAAACACCATATATTTT.

The sample holds many counts of this clonotype. This chain links TRBV12-3 or TRBV12-4 with TRBJ2-1; possibly TRBD2 for D (5 bases). This CDR3 comprises 15 residues. V lost 4 bases and J 2 bases, leaving 12 bases between the germline ends. CDR3 in DNA: TGTGCCAGCAGTTCAACGGGAAATACCTACAATGAGCAGTTCTTC. It encodes CASSSTGNTYNEQFF.

This clonotype turned up a few times. V and J are TRBV19 and TRBJ2-7, with 7 bases that match TRBD1. This CDR3 contains 13 residues. Germline V gene data show CDR1 as LNHDA and CDR2 as SQIVND (reference sequence). V lost 3 bases, J lost 6 bases, and 5 bases stayed unmatched. For the CDR3, the DNA is TGTGCCAGTAGTATTGGGACAGTCAGCGAGCAGTACTTC. This translates into CASSIGTVSEQYF.

This clonotype was found a few times. The chain employs TRBV6-6 and TRBJ1-1; no clear D. Trimming shortened V by 0 bases and J by 4 bases, and 9 bases separated the two germline ends. The CDR3 totals 14 residues. CDR1 and CDR2 (germline): MNHNY, SVGAGI (reference sequence). CDR3 coding DNA: TGTGCCAGCAGTTACTCGACTATTTTCACTGAAGCTTTCTTT. This codes for CASSYSTIFTEAFF.

This clonotype was seen ten or more times. The rearrangement joins TRBV2 to TRBJ2-3; 9 bases map to TRBD2. Losses at the gene ends were 4 bases for V and 1 base for J; bases not matched to a gene: 12. The length of the CDR3 is 18 residues. Germline CDR1 is SNHLY and CDR2 is FYNNEI. The CDR3 loop reads CASSGLNPGLARTDTQYF. In nucleotides, the CDR3 is TGTGCCAGCAGTGGACTAAACCCGGGACTAGCCCGCACAGATACGCAGTATTTT.

A few counts support this clonotype. Mismatch with germline at one junction end may stem from a read error. The rearrangement uses TRBV7-9 and TRBJ2-7; D unresolved. CDR1 and CDR2 (germline): SEHNR, FQNEAQ (reference sequence). This CDR3 spans 13 amino acids. CDR3 nucleotide sequence: TGTGCCAACAGCTCAGCCAGATACTACGAGCAGTACTTC. Residues: CANSSARYYEQYF.

This clonotype was counted only a few times. The CDR3 protein is CASSQAAPWLAGGEQFF. In DNA, the CDR3 is TGTGCCAGCAGCCAAGCGGCACCTTGGCTAGCGGGAGGTGAGCAGTTCTTC. The V call is TRBV14, the J call TRBJ2-1; 11 bases are shared with TRBD2. This CDR3 is built from 17 residues. The germline gives CDR1 SGHDN, CDR2 FVKESK. V lost 1 base and J lost 9; bases outside the gene matches: 11.

A few counts support this clonotype. This chain links TRBV6-1 with TRBJ2-5; 12 bases agree with TRBD2. The CDR3 runs 14 residues. Per germline, CDR1 MNHNS and CDR2 SASEGT. With V trimmed by 7 bases and J by 2 bases, 2 bases remained unmatched. DNA for the CDR3: TGTGCCAGCACGGGACTAGCGGGTCAAGAGACCCAGTACTTC. Translation: CASTGLAGQETQYF.

This clonotype turned up a few times. V is TRBV7-3 and J is TRBJ2-1, with TRBD1 matching 9 bases. The germline V gene has CDR1 SGHTA and CDR2 FQGTGA. The J segment lost 1 base and the V segment lost 1 base, leaving 5 bases of the junction unmatched. The CDR3 spans 17 residues. CDR3 in DNA: TGTGCCAGCAGCTTAAACGGGGGGACAGGGTCCTACAATGAGCAGTTCTTC. It encodes CASSLNGGTGSYNEQFF.

This clonotype has ten or more counts. J is TRBJ2-7 and V is TRBV28; the D gene is possibly TRBD1 (6 bases). Trimming left V 6 bases short and J 2 bases short, with 17 bases between. CDR1 is MDHEN, CDR2 SYDVKM, per germline. This CDR3 spans 15 amino acids. The CDR3 spells CASRPPGTKAYEQYF. In DNA form, the CDR3 reads TGTGCCAGCAGACCCCCGGGGACAAAAGCCTACGAGCAGTACTTC.

This clonotype was observed at least ten times. The chain couples TRBV3-1 to TRBJ2-7; TRBD1 aligns across 7 bases. Per the germline V gene, CDR1 is LGHDT and CDR2 is YNNKEL (reference sequence). The CDR3 spans 18 residues. Trimming cost V 1 base and J 1 base; bases outside gene matches: 13. CDR3 nucleotides: TGTGCCAGCAGCCAAGGATTCCTAACCGGGACAGCTTCCTACGAGCAGTACTTC. Protein product: CASSQGFLTGTASYEQYF.

This clonotype was counted ten times or more. The J gene is TRBJ2-6, the V gene TRBV19; TRBD2 matches 8 bases. With 4 bases clipped from V and 4 bases from J, the junction kept 6 bases outside the gene matches. The CDR3 contains 16 residues. Germline CDR1 is LNHDA and CDR2 is SQIVND (reference sequence). The CDR3 region is CASSKSGSSGANVLTF. The CDR3 DNA reads TGTGCCAGTAGTAAGAGCGGGAGTTCCGGGGCCAACGTCCTGACTTTC.

The chain employs TRBV12-3 or TRBV12-4 and TRBJ1-1; D ambiguous. The CDR3 is 13 residues long. The V gene lost 7 bases and the J gene lost 0 bases, with 9 bases spanning the gap. As DNA, the CDR3 is TGTGCCAGCACCATACAGATGAACACTGAAGCTTTCTTT. Amino acid sequence: CASTIQMNTEAFF.

The chain links TRBV7-3 to TRBJ2-2, with 10 bases aligning to TRBD2. The length of the CDR3 is 14 residues. Per germline, CDR1 SGHTA and CDR2 FQGTGA. The V segment lost 4 bases and the J segment 8 bases; nucleotides outside the gene matches: 4. For the CDR3, the DNA is TGTGCCAGCAGCTCCGGGACTAGCGATGGGGAGCTGTTTTTT. Translated: CASSSGTSDGELFF.

There are many counts of this clonotype. The chain recombines TRBV27 with TRBJ2-7, with 8 positions matching TRBD2. The germline gives CDR1 MNHEY, CDR2 SMNVEV (reference sequence). This CDR3 is built from 15 residues. J lost 4 bases, V lost 4 bases, and 9 bases had no gene match. The CDR3 loop reads CASSSLGAGAYEQYF. In nucleotides, the CDR3 is TGTGCCAGCAGTTCCCTAGGAGCGGGAGCGTACGAGCAGTACTTC.

This clonotype occurred many times. The gene calls are TRBV20-1 and TRBJ2-7; D is undetermined. Germline V CDR1 and CDR2: DFQATT, SNEGSKA (reference sequence). CDR3 length: 14 residues. Between the trimmed V and J ends, which lost 1 base and 1 base, there was a span of 11 bases. The CDR3 nucleotides read TGCAGTGCTAGAGGCGGCCTTTGGTCCTACGAGCAGTACTTC. This codes for CSARGGLWSYEQYF.

The CDR3 region has the DNA TGTGCCAGCCTTAGGGGGGACAGGGGGCCCGATCAGCCCCAGCATTTT. Its protein is CASLRGDRGPDQPQHF. The J gene is TRBJ1-5, the V gene TRBV12-3 or TRBV12-4, with 12 bases that match TRBD1. Germline trimming cut 8 bases from V and 5 bases from J; bases unmatched to any gene: 10. The CDR3 is 16 residues long.